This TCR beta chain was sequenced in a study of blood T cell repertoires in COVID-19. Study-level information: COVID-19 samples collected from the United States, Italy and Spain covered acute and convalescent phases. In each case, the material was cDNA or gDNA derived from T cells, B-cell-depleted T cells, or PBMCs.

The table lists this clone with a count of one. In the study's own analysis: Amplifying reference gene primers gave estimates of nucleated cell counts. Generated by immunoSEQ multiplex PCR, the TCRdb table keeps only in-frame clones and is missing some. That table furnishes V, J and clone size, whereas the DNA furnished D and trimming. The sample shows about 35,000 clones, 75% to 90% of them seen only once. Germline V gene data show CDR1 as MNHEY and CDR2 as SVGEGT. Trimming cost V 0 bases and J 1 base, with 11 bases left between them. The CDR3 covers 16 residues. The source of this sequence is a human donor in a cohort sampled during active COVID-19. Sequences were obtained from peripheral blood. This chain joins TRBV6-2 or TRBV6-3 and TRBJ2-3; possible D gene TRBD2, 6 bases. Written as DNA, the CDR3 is TGTGCCAGCAGTTACTCGAGTCGCGGGGGCACAGATACGCAGTATTTT. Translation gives CASSYSSRGGTDTQYF.